These 14 T cell receptor beta chains originate from one sample sequenced in a study of CD8 T cells in ankylosing spondylitis. Each CDR3 protein gets one entry after TCRdb re-called the 5' RACE reads with MiXCR. The sample has some 150,000 distinct CDR3 sequences; approximately 44% are singletons. The sample taken for sequencing was synovial fluid, either unsorted or a sorted T cell fraction (not recorded which). These receptors were obtained from a male donor with ankylosing spondylitis.

The genes are TRBV4-3 and TRBJ1-6, with TRBD1 matching over 7 bases. Germline CDR1 reads LGHNA; CDR2 reads YSLEER. V was pared by 0 bases and J by 7 bases, with 6 bases of the junction left unmatched. The CDR3 is 16 residues long. CDR3 sequence: CASSQDGAGGNSPLHF. CDR3 sequence (DNA): TGCGCCAGCAGCCAAGATGGGGCAGGGGGGAATTCACCCCTCCACTTT.

The chain has TRBV13 and TRBJ2-1; 9 bases map to TRBD2. Trimming took 0 bases from V and 7 from J; bases not matched to a gene: 7. From germline, CDR1 is PRHDT and CDR2 FYEKMQ (reference sequence). The CDR3 sequence is 16 residues long. The CDR3 DNA follows: TGTGCCAGCAGCTTAGGCTCTAGCGGGATCAGAAATGAGCAGTTCTTC. This gives the protein CASSLGSSGIRNEQFF.

For this clonotype: This may be a read error, as it is one base from a much larger clone. CDR3 bases: TGTGCCACCAGCAGGGAGAACACCGGGGAGCTGTTTTTT. Encoded protein: CATSRENTGELFF. The chain is built from TRBV15 and TRBJ2-2; D gene unclear. V gave up 3 bases and J gave up 1 base, with 3 bases separating them. This CDR3 has 13 amino acids. In germline, CDR1 is LNHNV, CDR2 YYDKDF (reference sequence).

The chain employs TRBV11-2 and TRBJ1-6, with D possibly TRBD1 on 5 matching bases. V was pared by 5 bases and J by 5 bases, with 22 bases between. The CDR3 runs to 18 residues. Germline V gene lookup returns CDR1 SGHAT and CDR2 FQNNGV. The CDR3 DNA reads TGTGCCAGCAGCCGCGGAGCTGTATGGGGCCACAATAATTCACCCCTCCACTTT. As protein: CASSRGAVWGHNNSPLHF.

J is TRBJ2-1 and V is TRBV27; D is perhaps TRBD2 (5 bases). Germline-derived CDR1 and CDR2 are MNHEY and SMNVEV (reference sequence). V was clipped by 3 bases and J by 3 bases, with 12 bases between them. CDR3 length: 15 amino acids. This chain's CDR3 is CASSFIVGSYNEQFF. For the CDR3, the DNA is TGTGCCAGCAGTTTTATAGTGGGGAGCTACAATGAGCAGTTCTTC.

The V call is TRBV5-1, the J call TRBJ2-5, with 9 nucleotides matching TRBD2. The CDR3 is 16 amino acids. Germline loops: CDR1 SGHRS, CDR2 YFSETQ. V dropped 0 bases and J dropped 0; count of bases not matched to a gene: 3. The CDR3 sequence: CASSLVSGRNQETQYF. CDR3 sequence (DNA): TGCGCCAGCAGCTTGGTCAGCGGGAGGAACCAAGAGACCCAGTACTTC.

This clonotype was detected a few times. The V call is TRBV4-1, the J call TRBJ1-5; D gene uncertain. The V gene lost 1 base and the J gene lost 4 bases, with 8 bases spanning the gap. CDR1 MGHRA and CDR2 YSYEKL come from the germline V gene. The CDR3 consists of 14 residues. The CDR3 spells CASSQVFRNQPQHF. The CDR3 DNA is TGCGCCAGCAGCCAAGTTTTCCGAAATCAGCCCCAGCATTTT.

J is TRBJ2-3 and V is TRBV7-8; 10 nucleotides line up with TRBD2. Germline lookup yields CDR1 SGHVS and CDR2 FQNEAQ. CDR3 length: 17 residues. J gave up 0 bases and V 4 bases, and 7 bases lay outside the gene matches. The CDR3: CASSYPGLAASTDTQYF. CDR3 coding DNA: TGTGCCAGCAGCTATCCTGGACTAGCGGCTAGCACAGATACGCAGTATTTT.

This chain joins TRBV7-2 and TRBJ1-5; D is undetermined. The length of the CDR3 is 14 residues. Germline V CDR1 and CDR2: SGHTA, FQGNSA. V was clipped by 1 base and J by 7 bases, with 11 bases between them. CDR3 region: CASSLEGFSQPQHF. CDR3 nucleotides: TGTGCCAGCAGCTTAGAGGGTTTTTCCCAGCCCCAGCATTTT.

The V call is TRBV2, the J call TRBJ1-4; possible D gene TRBD1, 5 bases. The V gene's germline CDR1 is SNHLY and CDR2 FYNNEI. Trimming took off 2 bases at V and 8 bases at J, with 18 bases between the two ends. This CDR3 comprises 16 residues. Here the CDR3 reads CASSEQRGGLGEKLFF. The CDR3 DNA reads TGTGCCAGCAGTGAACAAAGGGGCGGCTTGGGAGAAAAACTGTTTTTT. Full variable domain (remainder filled in from reference TRBV2 and TRBJ1-4): EPEVTQTPSHQVTQMGQEVILRCVPISNHLYFYWYRQILGQKVEFLVSFYNNEISEKSEIFDDQFSVERPDGSNFTLKIRSTKLEDSAMYFCASSEQRGGLGEKLFFGSGTQLSVL.

The chain combines TRBV7-8 with TRBJ2-5; no definite D call. The V gene lost 10 bases and the J gene lost 6 bases, with 12 bases spanning the gap. This CDR3 contains 11 residues. The germline CDR1 and CDR2 sequences are SGHVS and FQNEAQ. The CDR3: CAIWVRKTQYF. CDR3 in DNA: TGTGCCATTTGGGTACGGAAGACCCAGTACTTC.

This sequence joins TRBV12-3 or TRBV12-4 and TRBJ2-7, with 13 bases matching TRBD2. V lost 3 bases, J lost 1 base, and 3 bases stayed unmatched. This CDR3 is 16 amino acids long. CDR3 sequence: CASSLPGLAGSYEQYF. The CDR3 DNA reads as TGTGCCAGCAGTTTGCCGGGACTAGCGGGGTCCTACGAGCAGTACTTC.

Ten or more counts support this clonotype. The chain combines TRBV12-3 or TRBV12-4 with TRBJ2-1; maybe TRBD2 (5 bases). CDR3 length equals 13 residues. V lost 5 bases and J 5 bases, leaving 10 bases between the germline ends. DNA for the CDR3: TGTGCCAGCAGTACGGGATCGCACAATGAGCAGTTCTTC. Its translation: CASSTGSHNEQFF.

V and J are TRBV30 and TRBJ2-1, with 7 bases identical to TRBD1. The length of the CDR3 is 15 residues. Germline lookup yields CDR1 GTSNPN and CDR2 SVGIG (reference sequence). The V gene end was trimmed by 0 bases and the J gene end by 1 base; junction bases not matched to a gene: 3. CDR3 sequence reads: CAWSVLQGSYNEQFF. CDR3 bases: TGTGCCTGGAGTGTATTACAGGGGTCCTACAATGAGCAGTTCTTC. The full variable domain, rest sourced from reference TRBV30 and TRBJ2-1, is SQTIHQWPATLVQPVGSPLSLECTVEGTSNPNLYWYRQAAGRGLQLLFYSVGIGQISSEVPQNLSASRPQDRQFILSSKKLLLSDSGFYLCAWSVLQGSYNEQFFGPGTRLTVL.